This T cell receptor (beta chain) was sequenced for a study of PD-1 blockade in classical Hodgkin lymphoma. Study-wide points: What caused the repertoire differences, perhaps disease activity or prior therapy, remains undefined. It was reported that newly diagnosed patients had less baseline TCR diversity than healthy donors.

The data were produced by immunoSEQ multiplex PCR, yet TCRdb's version contains in-frame clones alone and is incomplete. Of some 49,000 clones listed, around 90% are singletons. Regarding time point: newly diagnosed, previously untreated cHL patient sample. This clone was observed a single time. What it binds is unknown. The material sequenced was peripheral blood mononuclear cells (PBMCs). This receptor was taken from a human donor with classical Hodgkin lymphoma.

CDR3 residues: CASSSSEAGELFF. As DNA, the CDR3 is TGTGCCAGCTCGTCTTCGGAAGCCGGGGAGCTGTTTTTT. V is TRBV18 and J is TRBJ2-2; no firm D call. The CDR3 sequence is 13 residues long. The germline V gene encodes CDR1 KGHSH and CDR2 LQKENI. Trimming pared 6 bases from V and 6 bases from J, leaving 11 bases between.